This record covers a single T cell receptor (beta chain). Many counts were recorded for this clonotype. It has no known antigen specificity. Base-call qualities are not available, and no considerably larger clone is one nucleotide away. The sample originates from a study of CD8+CD57+ T cells in acquired aplastic anemia (dated by TCRdb to 2016 to 2018). Study-level background: DNA extracted from sorted CD4+ and CD8+ cells had a mean of about 3.2 ug, with a range of roughly 0.2 to 27.4 ug. Mean read counts for healthy donor samples were approximately 10 million for CD4+ cells and around 11 million for CD8+ cells.

In the study, sorted CD4+ and CD8+ blood T cells from patients with severe aplastic anemia and from healthy subjects underwent deep sequencing of TCR repertoires. Ficoll-Paque density gradient centrifugation was used to isolate peripheral blood mononuclear cells. Before DNA extraction, CD4+ and CD8+ T cells were sorted with FACS or magnetic beads. V is clipped by 5 bases and J by 6 bases, and the sequence between their germline boundaries is 10 bases long. The cysteine opens and the phenylalanine closes a CDR3 of 12 amino acids. Only the CDR3 region is kept as DNA, spanning 36 bases read in frame from base 1. The germline V gene encodes CDR1 MGHDK and CDR2 SYGVNS. TCR beta VDJ combination and CDR3 sequence profiling used genomic DNA as the template. TCR repertoire sequencing was run on an Illumina HiSeq 2000. Per the source publication's procedure: Repertoire assessment relied on Simpson's diversity index, CDR3 size and DJ length profiles, and TRBV/TRBJ rearrangement plots. Whichever DNA sequence was most abundant in the deep sequencing data was defined as the immunodominant clone. CDR3 amino acid sequences were checked for sharing across subjects and were also compared against the VDJdb database and published repertoires. Starting from the raw public reads, TCRdb applied fastp trimming at Q25, assembled clones with MiXCR and retained in-frame beta chains. Each CDR3 protein appears once, grouped with its most common genes and DNA. What appears here as the V and J calls and clone size reflects TCRdb's work, not the paper's. The table for this sample lists hundreds of thousands of distinct CDR3 sequences; 60% to 80% of them were counted only once. Approximately 3.9% of the sample comes from the top ten.

Overall results and qualifications from the work: Twenty-nine CD8+ CDR3 sequences were shared between patients and controls but appeared highly expressed in patients and within their immunodominant clones. CD8+ Simpson's diversity did not differ significantly between patients and healthy controls (P=0.060).

This sequence was found in a human donor in good health, serving as a control. The sequencing input was sorted CD4+, CD8+, or CD8+CD57+ T cells (not recorded which) from PBMCs. Rearrangement joined TRBV25-1 to TRBJ1-2; the D gene cannot be named for sure. Read as DNA, the sequence is TGTGCCAGCAGTACATTTCCCGATGGCTACACCTTC. The encoded protein is CASSTFPDGYTF.